This is a list of T cell receptor beta chains from one sample in a study of shared clonotypes between healthy human individuals. Sequenced by immunoSEQ multiplex PCR; TCRdb stores in-frame clones only, minus some. Here the sample spans 1.4 million or so clones, 98% to 99% being singletons. The sequenced sample was naive CD4+ T cells sorted from blood. Receptors originate from a man aged 30 to 45 in good health. Each CDR3 is given with its conserved first and last residue. D genes are given only for firm matches. A row's size may be missing; if present it is once, few, many or a size class.

CDR3 protein: CATSREARGETQYF
CDR3 DNA: TGTGCCACCAGCCGGGAAGCCCGTGGGGAGACCCAGTACTTC
clone size: NA
D gene: NA
V gene: TRBV15
J gene: TRBJ2-5

CDR3 protein: CASLRQVGNTEAFF
CDR3 DNA: TGTGCCAGCCTCAGACAGGTGGGGAACACTGAAGCTTTCTTT
clone size: NA
D gene: NA
V gene: TRBV27
J gene: TRBJ1-1

CDR3 protein: CASSLVSRTYNEQFF
CDR3 DNA: TGTGCCAGCAGCTTGGTTAGTCGTACCTACAATGAGCAGTTCTTC
clone size: NA
D gene: NA
V gene: TRBV5-4
J gene: TRBJ2-1

CDR3 protein: CASSLRGLASVNEQFF
CDR3 DNA: TGTGCCAGCAGCTTACGCGGACTAGCTTCTGTTAATGAGCAGTTCTTC
clone size: NA
D gene: TRBD2
V gene: TRBV7-6
J gene: TRBJ2-1

CDR3 protein: CASSDWAAGALHGYTF
CDR3 DNA: TGTGCCAGCAGTGATTGGGCTGCCGGAGCTCTCCATGGCTACACCTTC
clone size: NA
D gene: NA
V gene: TRBV6-1
J gene: TRBJ1-2

CDR3 protein: CASSTNRYQPQHF
CDR3 DNA: TGTGCCAGCAGTACCAACAGGTATCAGCCCCAGCATTTT
clone size: NA
D gene: NA
V gene: TRBV6-1
J gene: TRBJ1-5

CDR3 protein: CASSYAQFGSQETQYF
CDR3 DNA: TGTGCCAGCAGTTACGCCCAATTTGGCAGCCAAGAGACCCAGTACTTC
clone size: NA
D gene: NA
V gene: TRBV6-5
J gene: TRBJ2-5

CDR3 protein: CSVGGQGTSYEQYF
CDR3 DNA: TGCAGCGTGGGAGGACAGGGCACCTCCTACGAGCAGTACTTC
clone size: NA
D gene: TRBD1
V gene: TRBV29-1
J gene: TRBJ2-7

CDR3 protein: CASSLEAGFSHF
CDR3 DNA: TGTGCCAGCAGCTTGGAAGCCGGATTCAGCCACTTC
clone size: once
D gene: NA
V gene: TRBV5-6
J gene: TRBJ2-7

CDR3 protein: CASSLSTSRFHEQYF
CDR3 DNA: TGTGCCAGCAGTTTGTCGACTAGCAGGTTCCACGAGCAGTACTTC
clone size: once
D gene: TRBD2
V gene: TRBV27
J gene: TRBJ2-7

CDR3 protein: CASSEGSWGYEQYF
CDR3 DNA: TGTGCCAGCAGTGAAGGGTCCTGGGGTTACGAGCAGTACTTC
clone size: NA
D gene: NA
V gene: TRBV6-1
J gene: TRBJ2-7

CDR3 protein: CASKDLVRPSVYEQYF
CDR3 DNA: TGTGCCAGCAAGGATCTAGTAAGGCCAAGCGTCTACGAGCAGTACTTC
clone size: NA
D gene: NA
V gene: TRBV27
J gene: TRBJ2-7

CDR3 protein: CASSATGNSYEQYF
CDR3 DNA: TGTGCCAGCAGCGCGACAGGGAACTCCTACGAGCAGTACTTC
clone size: NA
D gene: TRBD1
V gene: TRBV6-6
J gene: TRBJ2-7

CDR3 protein: CAWSGGADTQYF
CDR3 DNA: TGTGCCTGGAGTGGGGGGGCGGATACGCAGTATTTT
clone size: NA
D gene: NA
V gene: TRBV30
J gene: TRBJ2-3

CDR3 protein: CASDGGLAETYEQYF
CDR3 DNA: TGTGCCAGCGACGGTGGGCTAGCGGAAACCTACGAGCAGTACTTC
clone size: NA
D gene: TRBD2
V gene: TRBV28
J gene: TRBJ2-7

CDR3 protein: CASSPGARRSTDTQYF
CDR3 DNA: TGTGCCAGCAGCCCTGGGGCTCGCAGGAGCACAGATACGCAGTATTTT
clone size: NA
D gene: NA
V gene: TRBV5-6
J gene: TRBJ2-3

CDR3 protein: CASSEAWAGGADTQYF
CDR3 DNA: TGTGCCAGCAGTGAAGCGTGGGCAGGGGGCGCAGATACGCAGTATTTT
clone size: NA
D gene: TRBD1
V gene: TRBV6-1
J gene: TRBJ2-3

CDR3 protein: CASSLAATHYEQYF
CDR3 DNA: TGTGCCAGCAGCTTGGCCGCGACCCACTACGAGCAGTACTTC
clone size: NA
D gene: NA
V gene: TRBV5-4
J gene: TRBJ2-7

CDR3 protein: CASSEGSWNEQFF
CDR3 DNA: TGTGCCAGCAGTGAGGGGAGTTGGAATGAGCAGTTCTTC
clone size: NA
D gene: NA
V gene: TRBV6-4
J gene: TRBJ2-1

CDR3 protein: CSVEGDAYEQYF
CDR3 DNA: TGCAGCGTGGAGGGGGATGCCTACGAGCAGTACTTC
clone size: NA
D gene: NA
V gene: TRBV29-1
J gene: TRBJ2-7

CDR3 protein: CASSLALGTGGMAQHF
CDR3 DNA: TGTGCCAGCAGCTTAGCTCTCGGGACAGGGGGGATGGCCCAGCATTTT
clone size: NA
D gene: TRBD1
V gene: TRBV7-9
J gene: TRBJ1-5

CDR3 protein: CASSYRRTELTGANVLTF
CDR3 DNA: TGTGCCAGCAGCTATAGGAGAACGGAGTTGACTGGGGCCAACGTCCTGACTTTC
clone size: once
D gene: NA
V gene: TRBV11-2
J gene: TRBJ2-6

CDR3 protein: CASSLVRRGYGYTF
CDR3 DNA: TGTGCCAGCAGCTTAGTCCGGCGGGGCTATGGCTACACCTTC
clone size: NA
D gene: NA
V gene: TRBV13
J gene: TRBJ1-2

CDR3 protein: CAWSAGGVYAFF
CDR3 DNA: TGTGCCTGGAGTGCAGGGGGAGTTTATGCTTTCTTT
clone size: NA
D gene: TRBD1
V gene: TRBV30
J gene: TRBJ1-1

CDR3 protein: CASSIRFNEQFF
CDR3 DNA: TGTGCCAGCAGCATCCGCTTTAATGAGCAGTTCTTC
clone size: NA
D gene: NA
V gene: TRBV28
J gene: TRBJ2-1

CDR3 protein: CASSLEVQGTGELFF
CDR3 DNA: TGCGCCAGCAGCTTGGAAGTCCAGGGAACCGGGGAGCTGTTTTTT
clone size: NA
D gene: NA
V gene: TRBV5-1
J gene: TRBJ2-2

CDR3 protein: CASSLTAGGSYEQYF
CDR3 DNA: TGTGCCAGCAGCCTCACAGCGGGAGGGTCCTACGAGCAGTACTTC
clone size: NA
D gene: TRBD2
V gene: TRBV7-9
J gene: TRBJ2-7

CDR3 protein: CASSLGIKAGEQYF
CDR3 DNA: TGCGCCAGCAGCCTTGGGATAAAAGCGGGGGAGCAGTACTTC
clone size: NA
D gene: TRBD2
V gene: TRBV5-1
J gene: TRBJ2-7

CDR3 protein: CASSVDYGAYEQYF
CDR3 DNA: TGTGCCAGCAGCGTAGATTACGGGGCCTACGAGCAGTACTTC
clone size: NA
D gene: NA
V gene: TRBV9
J gene: TRBJ2-7

CDR3 protein: CASSELAGMRSTDTQYF
CDR3 DNA: TGTGCCAGCAGTGAATTAGCGGGGATGCGGAGCACAGATACGCAGTATTTT
clone size: NA
D gene: TRBD2
V gene: TRBV6-1
J gene: TRBJ2-3

CDR3 protein: CASADSDRGYEQYF
CDR3 DNA: TGTGCCAGCGCCGATTCCGACAGGGGCTACGAGCAGTACTTC
clone size: NA
D gene: TRBD1
V gene: TRBV5-4
J gene: TRBJ2-7

CDR3 protein: CASSGLAGRYEQYF
CDR3 DNA: TGTGCCAGCAGTGGACTAGCGGGACGTTACGAGCAGTACTTC
clone size: NA
D gene: TRBD2
V gene: TRBV28
J gene: TRBJ2-7

CDR3 protein: CASRKGQGNTGELFF
CDR3 DNA: TGTGCCAGCAGGAAGGGGCAGGGAAACACCGGGGAGCTGTTTTTT
clone size: NA
D gene: NA
V gene: TRBV27
J gene: TRBJ2-2

CDR3 protein: CASSRTGAYEQYF
CDR3 DNA: TGTGCCAGCAGCCGGACAGGAGCCTACGAGCAGTACTTC
clone size: NA
D gene: TRBD1
V gene: TRBV7-8
J gene: TRBJ2-7

CDR3 protein: CASSSGPPWGNQPQHF
CDR3 DNA: TGTGCCAGCAGCTCGGGCCCCCCTTGGGGCAATCAGCCCCAGCATTTT
clone size: NA
D gene: NA
V gene: TRBV9
J gene: TRBJ1-5

CDR3 protein: CASSQGGAGGYNEQFF
CDR3 DNA: TGCGCCAGCAGCCAAGGAGGAGCGGGAGGGTACAATGAGCAGTTCTTC
clone size: NA
D gene: TRBD2
V gene: TRBV4-3
J gene: TRBJ2-1

CDR3 protein: CASSGGRATEETQYF
CDR3 DNA: TGTGCCAGCTCAGGGGGCAGGGCGACTGAAGAGACCCAGTACTTC
clone size: NA
D gene: NA
V gene: TRBV18
J gene: TRBJ2-5

CDR3 protein: CASSQDQPGNIQYF
CDR3 DNA: TGCGCCAGCAGCCAAGATCAACCAGGAAACATTCAGTACTTC
clone size: NA
D gene: NA
V gene: TRBV4-3
J gene: TRBJ2-4

CDR3 protein: CAISGRNQPQHF
CDR3 DNA: TGTGCCATCAGTGGTCGGAATCAGCCCCAGCATTTT
clone size: NA
D gene: NA
V gene: TRBV10-3
J gene: TRBJ1-5

CDR3 protein: CASSLYRGSYGYTF
CDR3 DNA: TGTGCCAGCAGTTTATATAGAGGGAGCTATGGCTACACCTTC
clone size: NA
D gene: NA
V gene: TRBV28
J gene: TRBJ1-2

CDR3 protein: CASSILTGVQETQYF
CDR3 DNA: TGTGCCAGTAGTATCCTGACAGGGGTGCAGGAGACCCAGTACTTC
clone size: NA
D gene: TRBD1
V gene: TRBV19
J gene: TRBJ2-5

CDR3 protein: CAISERDRGGYEQYF
CDR3 DNA: TGTGCCATCAGTGAGAGGGACAGGGGCGGCTACGAGCAGTACTTC
clone size: NA
D gene: TRBD1
V gene: TRBV10-3
J gene: TRBJ2-7

CDR3 protein: CASSLSGGSGYTF
CDR3 DNA: TGTGCCAGCAGTTTATCAGGGGGCAGTGGCTACACCTTC
clone size: NA
D gene: TRBD1
V gene: TRBV27
J gene: TRBJ1-2

CDR3 protein: CARTGSYNEQFF
CDR3 DNA: TGCGCCAGGACAGGGTCCTACAATGAGCAGTTCTTC
clone size: NA
D gene: TRBD1
V gene: TRBV7-7
J gene: TRBJ2-1

CDR3 protein: CASSLADRVDTQYF
CDR3 DNA: TGCGCCAGCAGCCTGGCGGACAGGGTAGATACGCAGTATTTT
clone size: NA
D gene: TRBD1
V gene: TRBV4-1
J gene: TRBJ2-3

CDR3 protein: CASSSGLAGVKAGANVLTF
CDR3 DNA: TGTGCCAGCAGCTCTGGACTAGCGGGAGTAAAGGCTGGGGCCAACGTCCTGACTTTC
clone size: NA
D gene: TRBD2
V gene: TRBV5-5
J gene: TRBJ2-6

CDR3 protein: CASSRDRGIEAFF
CDR3 DNA: TGTGCCAGCAGCCGGGACAGGGGAATTGAAGCTTTCTTT
clone size: NA
D gene: TRBD1
V gene: TRBV13
J gene: TRBJ1-1

CDR3 protein: CASSIGTRYEQYF
CDR3 DNA: TGTGCCAGTAGTATAGGGACTCGCTACGAGCAGTACTTC
clone size: NA
D gene: NA
V gene: TRBV19
J gene: TRBJ2-7

CDR3 protein: CASSFLVGVTGGADTQYF
CDR3 DNA: TGTGCCAGCAGCTTTCTGGTCGGTGTAACAGGGGGCGCAGATACGCAGTATTTT
clone size: NA
D gene: TRBD1
V gene: TRBV13
J gene: TRBJ2-3

CDR3 protein: CASSLTRAAGNTIYF
CDR3 DNA: TGTGCCAGCAGCTTAACGAGGGCAGCAGGAAACACCATATATTTT
clone size: NA
D gene: NA
V gene: TRBV7-3
J gene: TRBJ1-3

CDR3 protein: CASGFYEQYF
CDR3 DNA: TGTGCCAGCGGCTTCTACGAGCAGTACTTC
clone size: NA
D gene: NA
V gene: TRBV28
J gene: TRBJ2-7

CDR3 protein: CASSKAGYQETQYF
CDR3 DNA: TGTGCCAGCAGCAAAGCTGGGTACCAAGAGACCCAGTACTTC
clone size: NA
D gene: NA
V gene: TRBV9
J gene: TRBJ2-5

CDR3 protein: CASSTQSSGANVLTF
CDR3 DNA: TGTGCCAGCAGTACGCAGAGCTCTGGGGCCAACGTCCTGACTTTC
clone size: NA
D gene: NA
V gene: TRBV9
J gene: TRBJ2-6

CDR3 protein: CASSPDGTGSYEQYF
CDR3 DNA: TGTGCCAGCAGCCCCGACGGGACAGGGAGCTACGAGCAGTACTTC
clone size: NA
D gene: TRBD1
V gene: TRBV5-4
J gene: TRBJ2-7

CDR3 protein: CASSARRRGYYTQYF
CDR3 DNA: TGTGCCAGCAGCGCCCGCCGGAGGGGTTATTATACGCAGTATTTT
clone size: once
D gene: NA
V gene: TRBV11-3
J gene: TRBJ2-3

CDR3 protein: CASSQGLRLAADTQYF
CDR3 DNA: TGTGCCAGCAGCCAGGGCCTGCGACTAGCTGCAGATACGCAGTATTTT
clone size: NA
D gene: TRBD2
V gene: TRBV7-3
J gene: TRBJ2-3

CDR3 protein: CASSLSVAVDYEQYF
CDR3 DNA: TGTGCCAGCAGCTTATCCGTAGCGGTAGACTACGAGCAGTACTTC
clone size: NA
D gene: NA
V gene: TRBV11-2
J gene: TRBJ2-7